Shown below are 7 T cell receptor beta chains from a single sample sequenced in a study of identical twins. TCRdb recomputed calls from the 5' RACE reads with MiXCR, one row per CDR3 protein. This table has 450,000 or so distinct CDR3 sequences, 12% to 15% appearing once. These data also formed part of another study, on yellow fever vaccine responses in identical twins.

Sequencing was performed on CD4+ T cells sorted from blood. These TCRs come from a woman under 30 in good health.

This clonotype has a handful of counts. The chain carries TRBV10-1 and TRBJ2-5; the D gene is possibly TRBD1 (5 bases). V lost 0 bases, J lost 2 bases, and 7 bases lay in between. The CDR3 covers 14 residues. The germline V gene encodes CDR1 WNHNN and CDR2 SYGVQD (reference sequence). The CDR3 sequence is CASSESNRQETQYF. The DNA for the CDR3 is TGCGCCAGCAGTGAGTCGAACAGGCAAGAGACCCAGTACTTC.

Concerning this clonotype: This likely comes from a read error, as the CDR3 has no conserved phenylalanine or tryptophan at its end. No DNA is shown, since the ends of the CDR3 on it are uncertain; the CDR3 is the one TCRdb lists. V is TRBV2 and J is TRBJ2-1; the D segment call TRBD2 is taken from the table without a DNA check. The CDR3 spans 15 residues, counting both ends. Germline V gene sequence: CDR1 SNHLY, CDR2 FYNNEI. The CDR3 is CASSEIASGGGRSRL.

V gene TRBV7-2 combines with J gene TRBJ2-1; D possibly corresponds to TRBD2 (5 bases). Germline V lookup: CDR1 SGHTA, CDR2 FQGNSA. The ends were cut back, 0 bases at V and 6 bases at J, with 12 bases in the middle. This CDR3 spans 15 amino acids. CDR3 in amino acids: CASSLALTRANEQFF. The DNA of the CDR3 is TGTGCCAGCAGCTTAGCGTTAACGAGGGCCAATGAGCAGTTCTTC.

Concerning this clonotype: One end of the junction varies from germline; a read error may be responsible. The chain employs TRBV2 and TRBJ2-1; D gene unclear. Looked up from germline, CDR1 is SNHLY and CDR2 is FYNNEI. The CDR3 covers 18 residues. CDR3 residues: CTSSPLGKSPLTYNEQFF. The CDR3 nucleotides are TGTACCAGCAGCCCTCTAGGGAAAAGTCCCTTAACCTACAATGAGCAGTTCTTC.

The chain couples TRBV6-2 or TRBV6-3 to TRBJ1-5, with D uncertain. CDR1 is MNHEY, CDR2 SVGEGT, per germline. The CDR3 length is 15 residues. V gave up 5 bases and J gave up 0 bases, with 11 bases separating them. For the CDR3, the DNA is TGTGCCAGCAGTCGAACGGGATATAGCAATCAGCCCCAGCATTTT. It translates to CASSRTGYSNQPQHF.

This clonotype was seen ten or more times. The chain employs TRBV9 and TRBJ2-1, with 9 bases aligning to TRBD2. Germline V gives CDR1 SGDLS, CDR2 YYNGEE. This CDR3 is built from 17 residues. Trimming took 0 bases from V and 6 from J; bases not matched to a gene: 10. CDR3 loop: CASSVGLAGTIRNEQFF. The DNA for the CDR3 is TGTGCCAGCAGCGTAGGTCTAGCGGGAACCATCCGCAATGAGCAGTTCTTC.

Only a few counts were recorded for this clonotype. The chain joins TRBV28 to TRBJ2-2; D could derive from TRBD1 or TRBD2 (6 bases each). The CDR3 extends over 18 amino acids. Between the trimmed V and J ends, which lost 1 base and 2 bases, there was a span of 17 bases. Germline values: CDR1 MDHEN, CDR2 SYDVKM. In nucleotides, the CDR3 is TGTGCCAGCAGTTTATCTGCTAGGTGGGGGGCAAACACCGGGGAGCTGTTTTTT. Amino acid sequence: CASSLSARWGANTGELFF. Complete variable domain (other parts from reference TRBV28 and TRBJ2-2): DVKVTQSSRYLVKRTGEKVFLECVQDMDHENMFWYRQDPGLGLRLIYFSYDVKMKEKGDIPEGYSVSREKKERFSLILESASTNQTSMYLCASSLSARWGANTGELFFGEGSRLTVL.